The sequence of this T cell receptor (beta chain) was determined in a study of control samples from healthy donors and cancer patients. There are 14 residues in the CDR3. Germline V gene sequence: CDR1 MNHEY, CDR2 SMNVEV (reference sequence). V was shortened by 5 bases and J by 4 bases, with 14 bases between the two germline ends. Method: immunoSEQ multiplex PCR; TCRdb's copy keeps in-frame clones and lacks some. Here the sample spans about 120,000 clones, 93% being singletons. The sample comprised blood. The chain couples TRBV27 to TRBJ1-1; the D is unclear. This TCR derives from a man younger than 45 in good health. The CDR3 sequence: CASSVNYGITEAFF. CDR3 nucleotide sequence: TGTGCCAGCAGTGTGAATTACGGGATCACTGAAGCTTTCTTT.